In its sample, the clone carrying this T cell receptor (beta chain) was seen many times. The germline V gene has CDR1 MNHEY and CDR2 SVGAGI. V lost 2 bases and J lost 3, with 11 bases in between. The CDR3 sequence is 14 residues long. TCRdb re-called the RT-PCR reads through MiXCR, storing one row per CDR3 protein. The data contain 650,000 to 800,000 distinct CDR3 sequences, 13% to 15% of them seen just once; the ten biggest clones take up 3.6%. The chain links TRBV6-5 to TRBJ2-7; D is unclear. This clonotype was sampled from a female donor in good health, serving as a healthy control. Sequencing input: memory CD4+ T cells from blood. The CDR3 region is CASSYEAYYYEQYF. The CDR3 DNA reads TGTGCCAGCAGTTACGAAGCGTACTACTACGAGCAGTACTTC.